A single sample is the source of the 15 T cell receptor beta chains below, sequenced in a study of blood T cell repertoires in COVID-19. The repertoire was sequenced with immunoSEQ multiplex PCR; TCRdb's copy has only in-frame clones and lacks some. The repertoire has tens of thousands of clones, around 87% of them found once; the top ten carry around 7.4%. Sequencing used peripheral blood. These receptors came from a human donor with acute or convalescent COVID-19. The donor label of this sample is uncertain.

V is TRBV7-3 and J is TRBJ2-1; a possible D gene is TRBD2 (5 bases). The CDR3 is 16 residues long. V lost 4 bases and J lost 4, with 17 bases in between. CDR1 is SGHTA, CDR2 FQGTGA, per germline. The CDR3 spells CASSSGGARGYNEQFF. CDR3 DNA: TGTGCCAGCAGCTCCGGAGGAGCCCGAGGGTACAATGAGCAGTTCTTC.

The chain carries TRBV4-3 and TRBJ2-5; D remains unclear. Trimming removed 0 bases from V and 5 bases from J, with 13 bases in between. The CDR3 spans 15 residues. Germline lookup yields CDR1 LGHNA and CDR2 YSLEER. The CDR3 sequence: CASSQDPATYETQYF. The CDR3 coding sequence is TGCGCCAGCAGCCAAGATCCCGCGACTTACGAGACCCAGTACTTC.

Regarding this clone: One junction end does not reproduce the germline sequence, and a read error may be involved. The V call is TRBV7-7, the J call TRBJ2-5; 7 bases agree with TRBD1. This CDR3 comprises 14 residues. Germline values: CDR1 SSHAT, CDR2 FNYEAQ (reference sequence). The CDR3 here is CASSPTGPQETQYF. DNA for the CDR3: TGTGCTAGCAGCCCGACAGGGCCCCAAGAGACCCAGTACTTC.

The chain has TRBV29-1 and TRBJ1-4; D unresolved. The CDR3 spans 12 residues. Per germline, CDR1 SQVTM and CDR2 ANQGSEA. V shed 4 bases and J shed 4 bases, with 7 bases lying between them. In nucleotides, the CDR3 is TGCAGCGTTGTGCGGGGTAATGAAAAACTGTTTTTT. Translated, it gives CSVVRGNEKLFF.

In nucleotides, the CDR3 is TGTGCCAGCAGCGGGCAGGGAGGCGCTAATGAAAAACTGTTTTTT. It specifies CASSGQGGANEKLFF. The chain couples TRBV11-3 to TRBJ1-4, with D maybe TRBD1 (5 bases). Trimming removed 5 bases at V and 3 bases at J, with 13 bases between. CDR1 SGHNT and CDR2 YENEEA come from the germline V gene. The CDR3 has 15 amino acids. The variable domain in full, with the rest retrieved from reference TRBV11-3 and TRBJ1-4, is EAGVVQSPRYKIIEKKQPVAFWCNPISGHNTLYWYLQNLGQGPELLIRYENEEAVDDSQLPKDRFSAERLKGVDSTLKIQPAELGDSAVYLCASSGQGGANEKLFFGSGTQLSVL.

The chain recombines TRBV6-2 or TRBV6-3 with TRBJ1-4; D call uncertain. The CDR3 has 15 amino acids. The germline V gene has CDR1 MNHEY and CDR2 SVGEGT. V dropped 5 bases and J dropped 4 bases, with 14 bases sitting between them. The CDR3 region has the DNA TGTGCCAGCAGTCCCCTTGAATTCGGTAATGAAAAACTGTTTTTT. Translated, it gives CASSPLEFGNEKLFF.

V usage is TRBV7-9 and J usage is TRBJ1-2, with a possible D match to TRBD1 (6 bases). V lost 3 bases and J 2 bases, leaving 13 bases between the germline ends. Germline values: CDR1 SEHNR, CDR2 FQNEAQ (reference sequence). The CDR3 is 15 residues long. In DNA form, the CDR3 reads TGTGCCAGCAGCTTTTCGGGGGGCGCGAACTATGGCTACACCTTC. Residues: CASSFSGGANYGYTF.

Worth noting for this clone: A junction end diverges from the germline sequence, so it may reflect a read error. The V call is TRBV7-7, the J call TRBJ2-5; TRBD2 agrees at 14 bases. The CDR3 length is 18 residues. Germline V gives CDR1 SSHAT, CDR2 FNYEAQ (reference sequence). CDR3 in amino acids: CASSPLTSGGAVVETQYF. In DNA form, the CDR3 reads TGTGCTAGCAGCCCTCTGACTAGCGGGGGGGCAGTAGTTGAGACCCAGTACTTC. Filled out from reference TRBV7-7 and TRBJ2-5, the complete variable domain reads GAGVSQSPRYKVTKRGQDVTLRCDPISSHATLYWYQQALGQGPEFLTYFNYEAQPDKSGLPSDRFSAERPEGSISTLTIQRTEQRDSAMYRCASSPLTSGGAVVETQYFGPGTRLLVL.

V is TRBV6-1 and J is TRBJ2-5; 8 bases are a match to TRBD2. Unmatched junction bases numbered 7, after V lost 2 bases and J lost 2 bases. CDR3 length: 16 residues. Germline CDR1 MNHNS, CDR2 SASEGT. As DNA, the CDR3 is TGTGCCAGCAGTGAATACGTAACGGGGGGGCAAGAGACCCAGTACTTC. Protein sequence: CASSEYVTGGQETQYF.

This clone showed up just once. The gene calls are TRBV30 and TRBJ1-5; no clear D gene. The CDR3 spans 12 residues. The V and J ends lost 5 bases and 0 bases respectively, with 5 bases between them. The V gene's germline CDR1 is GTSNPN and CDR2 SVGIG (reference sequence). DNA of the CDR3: TGTGCCTGGGCGGGTAGCAATCAGCCCCAGCATTTT. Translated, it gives CAWAGSNQPQHF.

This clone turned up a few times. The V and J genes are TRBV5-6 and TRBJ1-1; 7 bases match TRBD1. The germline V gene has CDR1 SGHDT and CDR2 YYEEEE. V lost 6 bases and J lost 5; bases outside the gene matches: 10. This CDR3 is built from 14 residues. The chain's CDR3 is CASTLQGRETEAFF. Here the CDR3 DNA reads TGTGCCAGCACCCTACAGGGGCGAGAAACTGAAGCTTTCTTT.

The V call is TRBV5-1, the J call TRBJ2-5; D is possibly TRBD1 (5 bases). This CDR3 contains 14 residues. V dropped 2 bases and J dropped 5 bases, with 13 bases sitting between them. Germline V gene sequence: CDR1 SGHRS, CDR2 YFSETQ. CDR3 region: CASSFNRFRETQYF. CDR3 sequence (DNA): TGCGCCAGCAGCTTTAACAGGTTTCGGGAGACCCAGTACTTC.

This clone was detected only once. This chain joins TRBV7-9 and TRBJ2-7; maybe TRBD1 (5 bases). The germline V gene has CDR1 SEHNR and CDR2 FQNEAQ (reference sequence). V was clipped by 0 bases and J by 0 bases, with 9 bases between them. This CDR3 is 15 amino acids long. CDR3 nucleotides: TGTGCCAGCAGCTTAGCGACAGCTAACTCCTACGAGCAGTACTTC. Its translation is CASSLATANSYEQYF.

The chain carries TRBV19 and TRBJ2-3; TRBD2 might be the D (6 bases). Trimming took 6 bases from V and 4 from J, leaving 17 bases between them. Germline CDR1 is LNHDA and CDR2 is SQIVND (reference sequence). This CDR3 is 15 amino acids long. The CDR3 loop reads CASSTRAGIADTQYF. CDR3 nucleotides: TGTGCCAGTAGCACCAGGGCGGGAATAGCAGATACGCAGTATTTT.

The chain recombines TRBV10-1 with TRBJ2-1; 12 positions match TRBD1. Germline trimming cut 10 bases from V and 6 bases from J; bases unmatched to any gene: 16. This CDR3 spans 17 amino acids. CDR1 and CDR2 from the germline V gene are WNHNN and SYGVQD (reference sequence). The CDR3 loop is CANPARDRGRERNEQFF. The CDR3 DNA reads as TGCGCCAACCCGGCTCGGGACAGGGGGCGTGAGCGCAATGAGCAGTTCTTC.